What follows are 6 T cell receptor beta chains derived from one specimen sequenced in a study of tumor-infiltrating lymphocytes in glioblastoma multiforme. TCRB libraries came from RNA via three nested multiplex PCR rounds. From the multiplex PCR reads, TCRdb called clonotypes with MiXCR, one entry per CDR3 protein. The sample contains around 33,000 distinct CDR3 sequences, more than 55% of which appear only once. The sequenced sample was brain tumor tissue. The receptors stem from a male donor with glioblastoma.

This clonotype was picked up many times. The chain links TRBV28 to TRBJ1-2; D gene unclear. There are 12 residues in the CDR3. The germline V gene has CDR1 MDHEN and CDR2 SYDVKM. Trimming pared 6 bases from V and 8 bases from J, leaving 13 bases between. The CDR3 protein is CASRETVGGYTF. The CDR3 DNA reads as TGTGCCAGCAGAGAGACGGTGGGGGGCTACACCTTC.

Details on this clonotype: An end of the junction does not agree with germline; a read error may underlie this. The gene calls are TRBV20-1 and TRBJ1-4, with TRBD1 as a possible D gene (6 bases). Germline V CDR1 and CDR2: DFQATT, SNEGSKA (reference sequence). This CDR3 has 14 amino acids. DNA for the CDR3: TGCAGAGCTCCAACGTCAGGGGTCAATGAAAAATTGTTTTTT. It encodes CRAPTSGVNEKLFF.

In the case of this clonotype: This may arise from a read error, as a much more abundant clone is one base away. It is likely a read error, because the conserved phenylalanine at the end of the CDR3 is missing. The chain carries TRBV9 and TRBJ2-7; no firm D call. Germline V gene lookup returns CDR1 SGDLS and CDR2 YYNGEE. Trimming pared 5 bases from V and 4 bases from J, leaving 10 bases between. There are 12 residues in the CDR3. This CDR3 reads CASSNPGYEQYS. In DNA, the CDR3 is TGTGCCAGCAGTAACCCCGGGTACGAGCAGTACTCC.

A note on this clonotype: The junction shows a germline mismatch at one end, possibly a read error. The genes are TRBV6-1 and TRBJ1-1, with D unresolved. The CDR3 is 15 amino acids. Germline CDR1 reads MNHNS; CDR2 reads SASEGT. The chain's CDR3 is CASSEGLHVNTGAFF. CDR3 bases: TGTGCCAGCAGTGAAGGGCTACATGTGAACACTGGAGCTTTCTTC.

As regards this clonotype: An end of the junction differs from the germline gene, which may be a read error. The V gene is TRBV14, the J gene TRBJ2-3; no clear D gene. Germline V lookup: CDR1 SGHDN, CDR2 FVKESK. This CDR3 has 15 amino acids. The CDR3 DNA reads as TGTGCCAGCAGCCAAGTTGGGGTCAGTACAGATGCGCAGTATTTT. It encodes CASSQVGVSTDAQYF.

The J gene is TRBJ2-5, the V gene TRBV20-1; D possibly corresponds to TRBD1 (6 bases). Trimming shortened V by 3 bases and J by 7 bases, and 18 bases separated the two germline ends. Germline V lookup: CDR1 DFQATT, CDR2 SNEGSKA (reference sequence). The CDR3 extends over 14 amino acids. The CDR3 nucleotides read TGCAGTGCTAGTCCCTCCGACAGGTCTGGGACCCAGTACTTC. It codes for CSASPSDRSGTQYF.